This paragraph reports one T cell receptor (beta chain). The sample comes from a study of blood T cell repertoires in COVID-19. Profiling relied on immunoSEQ multiplex PCR, and the TCRdb table lists in-frame clones only, not all of them. The sample yields about 330,000 clones, about 90% seen once. The receptor comes from a woman aged 25 to 39 who had recovered from COVID-19. The sample was PBMCs or T cells enriched from blood (not recorded which).

CDR3 nucleotides: TGTGCCAGCAGCTTAGTACCGGGACAGACGAAACTGTTTTTT. This codes for CASSLVPGQTKLFF. The chain recombines TRBV7-2 with TRBJ1-4; TRBD1 agrees at 7 bases. Germline loops: CDR1 SGHTA, CDR2 FQGNSA. V shed 1 base, J shed 11 bases, and the junction held 7 bases outside the gene matches. The CDR3 is 14 amino acids. The whole variable domain, remainder taken from reference TRBV7-2 and TRBJ1-4, is GAGVSQSPSNKVTEKGKDVELRCDPISGHTALYWYRQSLGQGLEFLIYFQGNSAPDKSGLPSDRFSAERTGGSVSTLTIQRTQQEDSAVYLCASSLVPGQTKLFFGSGTQLSVL.